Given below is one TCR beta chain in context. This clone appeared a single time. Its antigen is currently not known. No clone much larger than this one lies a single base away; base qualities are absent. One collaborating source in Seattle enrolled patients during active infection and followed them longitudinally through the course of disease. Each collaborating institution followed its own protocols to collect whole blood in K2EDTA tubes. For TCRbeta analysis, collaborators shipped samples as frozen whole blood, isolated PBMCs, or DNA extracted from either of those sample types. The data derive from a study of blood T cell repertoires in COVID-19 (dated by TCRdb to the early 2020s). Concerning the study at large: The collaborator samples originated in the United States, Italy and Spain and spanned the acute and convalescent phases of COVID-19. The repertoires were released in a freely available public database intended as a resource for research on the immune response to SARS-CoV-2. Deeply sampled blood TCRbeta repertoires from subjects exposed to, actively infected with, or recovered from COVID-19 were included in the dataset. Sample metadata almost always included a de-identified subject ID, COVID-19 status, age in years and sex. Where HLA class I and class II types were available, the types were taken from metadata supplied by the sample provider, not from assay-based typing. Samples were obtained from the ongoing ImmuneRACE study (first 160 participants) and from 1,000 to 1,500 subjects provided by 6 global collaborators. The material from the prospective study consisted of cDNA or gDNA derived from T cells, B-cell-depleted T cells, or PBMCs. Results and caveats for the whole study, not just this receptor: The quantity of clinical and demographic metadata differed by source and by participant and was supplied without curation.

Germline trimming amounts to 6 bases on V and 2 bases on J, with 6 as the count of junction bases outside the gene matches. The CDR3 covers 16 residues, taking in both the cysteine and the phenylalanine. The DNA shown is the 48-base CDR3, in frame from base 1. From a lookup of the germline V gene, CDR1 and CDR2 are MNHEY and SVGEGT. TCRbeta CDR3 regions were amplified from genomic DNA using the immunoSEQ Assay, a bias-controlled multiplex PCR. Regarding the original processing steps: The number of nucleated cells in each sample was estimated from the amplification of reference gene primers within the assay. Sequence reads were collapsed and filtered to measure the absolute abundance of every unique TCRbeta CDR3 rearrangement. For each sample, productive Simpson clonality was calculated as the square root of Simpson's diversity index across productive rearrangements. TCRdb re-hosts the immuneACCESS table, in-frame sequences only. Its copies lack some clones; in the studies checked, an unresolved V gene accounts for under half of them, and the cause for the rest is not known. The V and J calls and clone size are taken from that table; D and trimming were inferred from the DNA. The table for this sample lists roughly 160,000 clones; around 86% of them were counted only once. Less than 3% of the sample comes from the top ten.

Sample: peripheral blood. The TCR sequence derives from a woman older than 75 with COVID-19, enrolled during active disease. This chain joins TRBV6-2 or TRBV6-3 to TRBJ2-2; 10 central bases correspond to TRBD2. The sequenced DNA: TGTGCCAGCAGCAAGACTAGCGGGTTAAACACCGGGGAGCTGTTTTTT. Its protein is CASSKTSGLNTGELFF.